This TCR beta chain was identified in a study of CD8 T cells in ankylosing spondylitis. This clonotype was seen a handful of times. As yet, its antigen is unknown. Quantitative 5'-RACE with molecular barcodes was used to make the TCR beta libraries. One entry per CDR3 protein, called by TCRdb with MiXCR from the 5' RACE reads. The table includes under 300,000 distinct CDR3 sequences, around 9.1% detected once. From germline, CDR1 is MNHEY and CDR2 SMNVEV (reference sequence). CDR3 length: 15 residues. V was clipped by 2 bases and J by 7 bases, with 12 bases between them. General study points: Before this, some motif variants had been reported in reactive arthritis synovial fluid and blood. There was reportedly significant enrichment of clones that were disease-linked in matched ankylosing spondylitis synovial fluid.

The chain combines TRBV27 with TRBJ1-6, with a tentative D call TRBD1 (6 bases). The sequencing input was blood, either unsorted or a sorted T cell fraction (not recorded which). This clonotype was obtained from a male donor with ankylosing spondylitis or in good health (not recorded which). The DNA of the CDR3 is TGTGCCAGCAGTTTAGAGCGGGGGCTCAATTCACCCCTCCACTTT. Residues: CASSLERGLNSPLHF.